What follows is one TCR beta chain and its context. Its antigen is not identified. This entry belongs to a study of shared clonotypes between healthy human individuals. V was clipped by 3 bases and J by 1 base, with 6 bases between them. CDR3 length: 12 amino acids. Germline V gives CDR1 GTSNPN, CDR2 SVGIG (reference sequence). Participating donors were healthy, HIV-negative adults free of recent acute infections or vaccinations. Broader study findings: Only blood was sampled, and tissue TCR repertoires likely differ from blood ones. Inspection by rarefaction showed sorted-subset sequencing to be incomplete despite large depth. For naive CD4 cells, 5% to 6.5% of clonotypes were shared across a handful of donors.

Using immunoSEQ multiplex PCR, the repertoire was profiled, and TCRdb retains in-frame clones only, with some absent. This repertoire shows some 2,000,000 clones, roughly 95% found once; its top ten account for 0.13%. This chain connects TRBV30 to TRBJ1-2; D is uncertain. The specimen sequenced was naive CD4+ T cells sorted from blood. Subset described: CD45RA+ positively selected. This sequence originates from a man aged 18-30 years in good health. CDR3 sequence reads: CAWRLLNYGYTF. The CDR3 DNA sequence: TGTGCCTGGAGGTTGCTTAACTATGGCTACACCTTC.